The present TCR beta chain was sequenced within a study of blood T cell repertoires in COVID-19. Study-wide context: Donors in the United States, Italy and Spain gave samples during acute or convalescent COVID-19. PBMCs, B-cell-depleted T cells, or T cells were the source of the cDNA or gDNA that made up the material.

V lost 4 bases and J 10 bases, leaving 15 bases between the germline ends. Germline lookup yields CDR1 KGHDR and CDR2 SFDVKD. The CDR3 sequence is 13 residues long. Authors' processing steps: Reference gene primer amplification gave nucleated cell count estimates. TCRdb's table, derived via immunoSEQ multiplex PCR, lists solely in-frame clones and lacks some. The DNA gave D and trimming, while V, J and clone size come from that table. The table has almost 90,000 clones, about 92% seen once. The Seattle patients, enrolled during active infection, were followed longitudinally. This clone was observed a few times.

The origin of this receptor is a man between 18 and 29 years old with COVID-19, enrolled during active disease. The sequenced sample was peripheral blood. V and J are TRBV24-1 and TRBJ1-1; D is undetermined. Written as DNA, the CDR3 is TGTGCCACCAGTGACCTCGACAATTCCGGAGCTTTCTTT. This encodes CATSDLDNSGAFF.